This TCR beta chain appears in the sequencing data of a study of blood T cell repertoires in COVID-19. Sequencing used immunoSEQ multiplex PCR; TCRdb keeps in-frame clones, though not all of them. The sample contains around 190,000 clones, approximately 83% of which appear only once. The J segment lost 5 bases and the V segment lost 6 bases, leaving 15 bases of the junction unmatched. CDR3 length: 17 residues. Germline-derived CDR1 and CDR2 are SGHAT and FQNNGV. Source material: peripheral blood. This sequence joins TRBV11-2 and TRBJ1-2; 10 nucleotides align to TRBD1. The origin of this receptor is a man aged 45-60 years with active or convalescent COVID-19. In DNA form, the CDR3 reads TGTGCCAGCAGACGTTTTTCCCGGGACAGGGGAGAGTATGGCTACACCTTC. Its protein is CASRRFSRDRGEYGYTF.